The clone carrying this T cell receptor beta chain turned up a few times. Noted time point: newly diagnosed GD, antithyroid drugs for less than 3 months. Extracted RNA from PBMCs served as the source of the TCR library. The entry originates in a study of regulatory T cells in long-lasting Graves disease. Sequencing libraries for TCR beta were prepared with iRepertoire HTBI primers and Arm-PCR of CDR3 regions. Using its own MiXCR run on the multiplex PCR reads, TCRdb lists one record per CDR3 protein. The sample yields about 620,000 distinct CDR3 sequences, roughly 15% seen once. Germline values: CDR1 SGHRS, CDR2 YFSETQ. V lost 3 bases, J lost 2 bases, and 5 bases lay in between. This CDR3 has 13 amino acids. The same specimen was also included in a second study, on T cells in Graves' hyperthyroidism and ophthalmopathy. Per that paper: Blood also contained most expanded thyroid clonotypes above 0.001.

V is TRBV5-1 and J is TRBJ2-2; D is ambiguous. The sequence derives from a woman aged 25 to 39 with Graves disease. Sample: peripheral blood mononuclear cells (PBMCs), taken at new diagnosis, from a patient treated with antithyroid drugs. CDR3 sequence reads: CASSYTNTGELFF. The CDR3 nucleotides read TGCGCCAGCAGCTATACAAACACCGGGGAGCTGTTTTTT.